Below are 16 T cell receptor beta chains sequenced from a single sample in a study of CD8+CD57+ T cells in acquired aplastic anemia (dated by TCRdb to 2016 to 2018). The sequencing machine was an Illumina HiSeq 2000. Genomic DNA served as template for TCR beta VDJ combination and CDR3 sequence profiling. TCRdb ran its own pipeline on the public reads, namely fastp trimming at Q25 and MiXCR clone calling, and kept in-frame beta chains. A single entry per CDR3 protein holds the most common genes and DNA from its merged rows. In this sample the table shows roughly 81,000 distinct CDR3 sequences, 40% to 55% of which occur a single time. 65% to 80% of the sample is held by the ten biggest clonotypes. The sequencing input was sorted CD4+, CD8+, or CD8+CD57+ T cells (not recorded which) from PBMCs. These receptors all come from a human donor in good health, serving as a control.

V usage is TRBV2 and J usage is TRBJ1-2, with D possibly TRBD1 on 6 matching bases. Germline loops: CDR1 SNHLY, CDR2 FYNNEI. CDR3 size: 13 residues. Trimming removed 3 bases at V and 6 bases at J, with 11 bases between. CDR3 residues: CASSDPGVNGYTF. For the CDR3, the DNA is TGTGCCAGCAGTGATCCAGGGGTAAATGGCTACACCTTC.

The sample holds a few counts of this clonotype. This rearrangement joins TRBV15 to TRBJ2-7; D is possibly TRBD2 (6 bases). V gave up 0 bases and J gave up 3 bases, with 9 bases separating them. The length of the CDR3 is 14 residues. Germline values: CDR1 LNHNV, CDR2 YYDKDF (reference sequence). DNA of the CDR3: TGTGCCACCAGCAGAGACGTGGAGGGCTACGAGCAGTACTTC. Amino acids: CATSRDVEGYEQYF. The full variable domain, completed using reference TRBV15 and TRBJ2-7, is DAMVIQNPRYQVTQFGKPVTLSCSQTLNHNVMYWYQQKSSQAPKLLFHYYDKDFNNEADTPDNFQSRRPNTSFCFLDIRSPGLGDTAMYLCATSRDVEGYEQYFGPGTRLTVT.

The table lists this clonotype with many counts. The CDR3 nucleotides read TGTGCCAGCAGCTCTGCAGGGGGAGACACTGAAGCTTTCTTT. Protein: CASSSAGGDTEAFF. V gene TRBV5-6 combines with J gene TRBJ1-1, with 7 bases aligning to TRBD1. The CDR3 runs 14 residues. Germline CDR1 reads SGHDT; CDR2 reads YYEEEE. With 3 bases clipped from V and 3 bases from J, the junction kept 5 bases outside the gene matches.

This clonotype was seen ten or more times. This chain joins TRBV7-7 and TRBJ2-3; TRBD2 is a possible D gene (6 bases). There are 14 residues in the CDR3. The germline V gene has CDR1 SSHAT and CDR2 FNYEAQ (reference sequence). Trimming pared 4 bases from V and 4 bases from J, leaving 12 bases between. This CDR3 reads CASSSRGSPDTQYF. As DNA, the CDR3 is TGTGCCAGCAGCTCTCGGGGGAGCCCAGATACGCAGTATTTT.

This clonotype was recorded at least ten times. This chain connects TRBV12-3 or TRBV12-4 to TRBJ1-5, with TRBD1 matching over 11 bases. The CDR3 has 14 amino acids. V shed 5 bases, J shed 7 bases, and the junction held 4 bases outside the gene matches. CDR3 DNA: TGTGCCAGCAGTCCGGGACAGGGGGGACAGCCCCAGCATTTT. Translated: CASSPGQGGQPQHF.

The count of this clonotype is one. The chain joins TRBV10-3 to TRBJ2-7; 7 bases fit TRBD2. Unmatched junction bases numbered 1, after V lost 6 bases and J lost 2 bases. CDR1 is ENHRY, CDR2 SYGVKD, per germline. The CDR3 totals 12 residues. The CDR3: CAISGLAYEQYF. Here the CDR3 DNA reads TGTGCCATCAGCGGACTAGCCTACGAGCAGTACTTC.

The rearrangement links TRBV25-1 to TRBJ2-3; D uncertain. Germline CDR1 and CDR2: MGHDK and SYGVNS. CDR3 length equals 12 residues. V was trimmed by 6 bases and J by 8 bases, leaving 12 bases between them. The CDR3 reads CASREIWGTQYF. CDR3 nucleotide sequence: TGTGCCAGCAGGGAGATCTGGGGTACGCAGTATTTT.

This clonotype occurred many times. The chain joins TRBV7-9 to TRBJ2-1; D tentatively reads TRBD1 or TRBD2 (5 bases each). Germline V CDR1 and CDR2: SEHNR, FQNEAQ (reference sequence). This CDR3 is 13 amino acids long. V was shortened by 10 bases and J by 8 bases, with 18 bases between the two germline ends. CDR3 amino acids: CAIEGLDGDEQFF. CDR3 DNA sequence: TGTGCCATCGAGGGGCTCGATGGGGATGAGCAGTTCTTC.

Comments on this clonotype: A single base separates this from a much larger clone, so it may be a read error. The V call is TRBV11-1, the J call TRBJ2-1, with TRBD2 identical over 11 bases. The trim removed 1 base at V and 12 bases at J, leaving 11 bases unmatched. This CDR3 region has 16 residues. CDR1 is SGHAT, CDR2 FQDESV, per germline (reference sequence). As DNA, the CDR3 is TGTGCCAGCAGCTTAGTTACCGGGACTAGCGGCCCCTGGCAGTTCTTC. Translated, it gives CASSLVTGTSGPWQFF.

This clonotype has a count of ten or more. This CDR3 is CASVSGSTEAFF. The CDR3 DNA reads TGTGCCAGCGTCTCCGGGTCCACTGAAGCTTTCTTT. The gene calls are TRBV12-3 or TRBV12-4 and TRBJ1-1, with D unclear. The CDR3 is 12 amino acids. Trimming left V 8 bases short and J 4 bases short, with 11 bases between.

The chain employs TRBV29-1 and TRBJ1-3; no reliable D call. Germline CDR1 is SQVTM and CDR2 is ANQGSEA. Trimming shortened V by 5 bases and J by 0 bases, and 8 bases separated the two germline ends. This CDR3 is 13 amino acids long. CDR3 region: CSVLEHSGNTIYF. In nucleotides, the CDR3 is TGCAGCGTTCTCGAACACTCTGGAAACACCATATATTTT.

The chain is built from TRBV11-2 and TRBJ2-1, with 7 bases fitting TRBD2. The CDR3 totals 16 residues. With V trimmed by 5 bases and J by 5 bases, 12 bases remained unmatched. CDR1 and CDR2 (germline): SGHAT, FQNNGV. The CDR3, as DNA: TGTGCCAGCAGCCGCGTTGGGCTAGCGGCAAACAATGAGCAGTTCTTC. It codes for CASSRVGLAANNEQFF.

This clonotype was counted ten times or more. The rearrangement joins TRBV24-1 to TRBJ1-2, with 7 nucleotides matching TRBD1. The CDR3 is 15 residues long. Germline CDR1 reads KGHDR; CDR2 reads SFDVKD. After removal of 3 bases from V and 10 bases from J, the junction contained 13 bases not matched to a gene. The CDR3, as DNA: TGTGCCACCAGTGATACGGGACAGAATGGGGGTGACTACACCTTC. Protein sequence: CATSDTGQNGGDYTF.

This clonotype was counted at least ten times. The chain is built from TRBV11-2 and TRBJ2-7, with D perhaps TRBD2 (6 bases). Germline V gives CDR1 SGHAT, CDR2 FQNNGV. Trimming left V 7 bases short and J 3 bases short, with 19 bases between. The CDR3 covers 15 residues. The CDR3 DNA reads TGTGCCAGCACCTATACGGCGGGGCTTAACTACGAGCAGTACTTC. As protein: CASTYTAGLNYEQYF.

This chain's CDR3 is CASSIVGSPQPQHF. The CDR3 DNA reads as TGTGCCAGTAGTATTGTGGGCAGCCCCCAGCCCCAGCATTTT. This chain connects TRBV19 to TRBJ1-5; D remains unclear. This CDR3 comprises 14 residues. From germline, CDR1 is LNHDA and CDR2 SQIVND (reference sequence). V lost 3 bases, J lost 7 bases, and 13 bases lay in between.

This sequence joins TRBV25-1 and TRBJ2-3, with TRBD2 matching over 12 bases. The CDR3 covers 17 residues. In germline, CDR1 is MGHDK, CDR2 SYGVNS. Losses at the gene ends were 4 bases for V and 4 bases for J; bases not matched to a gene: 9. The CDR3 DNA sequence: TGTGCCAGCAGTGCCCTAGCGGGAGGGCCGTTGGCAGATACGCAGTATTTT. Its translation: CASSALAGGPLADTQYF.